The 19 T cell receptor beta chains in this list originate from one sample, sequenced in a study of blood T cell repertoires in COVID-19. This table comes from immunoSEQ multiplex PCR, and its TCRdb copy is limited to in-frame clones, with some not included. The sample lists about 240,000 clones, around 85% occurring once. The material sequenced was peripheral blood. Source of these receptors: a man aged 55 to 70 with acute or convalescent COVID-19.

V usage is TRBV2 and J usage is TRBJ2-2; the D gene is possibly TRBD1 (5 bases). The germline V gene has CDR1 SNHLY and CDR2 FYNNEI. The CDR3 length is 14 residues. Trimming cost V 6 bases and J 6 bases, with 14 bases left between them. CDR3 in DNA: TGTGCCAGCAGCGCCTCAGGGTATGCCGGGGAGCTGTTTTTT. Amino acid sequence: CASSASGYAGELFF. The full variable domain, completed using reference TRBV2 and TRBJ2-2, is EPEVTQTPSHQVTQMGQEVILRCVPISNHLYFYWYRQILGQKVEFLVSFYNNEISEKSEIFDDQFSVERPDGSNFTLKIRSTKLEDSAMYFCASSASGYAGELFFGEGSRLTVL.

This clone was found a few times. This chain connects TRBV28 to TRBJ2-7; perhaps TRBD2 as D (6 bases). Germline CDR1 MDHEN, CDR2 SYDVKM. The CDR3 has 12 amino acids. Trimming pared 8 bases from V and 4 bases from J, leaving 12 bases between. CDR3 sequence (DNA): TGTGCCAGCCACGGGGGTGGGTACGAGCAGTACTTC. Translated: CASHGGGYEQYF.

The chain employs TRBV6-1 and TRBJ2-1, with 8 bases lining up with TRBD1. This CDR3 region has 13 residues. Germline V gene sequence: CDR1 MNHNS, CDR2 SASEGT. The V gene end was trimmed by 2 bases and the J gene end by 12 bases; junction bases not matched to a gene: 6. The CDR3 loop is CASSEQDRVGQFF. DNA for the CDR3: TGTGCCAGCAGTGAACAGGACAGGGTCGGGCAGTTCTTC.

The CDR3 here is CASSSAAGGPDTQYF. The DNA for the CDR3 is TGTGCCAGCAGCTCCGCCGCGGGGGGGCCAGATACGCAGTATTTT. This sequence joins TRBV11-3 and TRBJ2-3, with 9 nucleotides matching TRBD2. J was trimmed by 4 bases and V by 4 bases; bases with no gene match: 6. Looked up from germline, CDR1 is SGHNT and CDR2 is YENEEA. CDR3 length: 15 residues.

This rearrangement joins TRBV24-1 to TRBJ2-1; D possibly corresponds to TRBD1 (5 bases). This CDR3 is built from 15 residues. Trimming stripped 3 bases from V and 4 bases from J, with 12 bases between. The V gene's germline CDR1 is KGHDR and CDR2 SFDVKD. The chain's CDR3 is CATSDANHRYNEQFF. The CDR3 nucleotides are TGTGCCACCAGTGATGCAAACCACAGGTACAATGAGCAGTTCTTC.

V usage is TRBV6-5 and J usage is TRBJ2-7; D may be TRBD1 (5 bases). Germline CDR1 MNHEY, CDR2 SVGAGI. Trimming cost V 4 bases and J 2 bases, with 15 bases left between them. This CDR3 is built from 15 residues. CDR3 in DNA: TGTGCCAGCAGTTCAGACAGTCCGCGTGCCTACGAGCAGTACTTC. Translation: CASSSDSPRAYEQYF.

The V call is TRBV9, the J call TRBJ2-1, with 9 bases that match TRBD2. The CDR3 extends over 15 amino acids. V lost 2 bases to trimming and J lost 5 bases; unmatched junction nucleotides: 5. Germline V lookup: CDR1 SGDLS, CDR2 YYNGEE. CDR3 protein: CASSVHPSGNNEQFF. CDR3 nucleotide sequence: TGTGCCAGCAGCGTTCATCCTAGCGGGAACAATGAGCAGTTCTTC.

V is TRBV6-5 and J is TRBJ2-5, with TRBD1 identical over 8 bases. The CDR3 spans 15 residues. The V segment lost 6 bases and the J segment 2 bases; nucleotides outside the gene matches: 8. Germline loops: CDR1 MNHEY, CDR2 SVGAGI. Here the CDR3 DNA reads TGTGCCAGCAGAGCCCCTGACAGGGGACAAGAGACCCAGTACTTC. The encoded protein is CASRAPDRGQETQYF.

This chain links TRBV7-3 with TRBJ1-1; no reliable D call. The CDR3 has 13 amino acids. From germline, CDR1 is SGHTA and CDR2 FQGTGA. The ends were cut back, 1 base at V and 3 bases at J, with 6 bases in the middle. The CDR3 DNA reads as TGTGCCAGCAGCTTAAGGAGGGACACTGAAGCTTTCTTT. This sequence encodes CASSLRRDTEAFF. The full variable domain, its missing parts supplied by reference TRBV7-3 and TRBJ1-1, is GAGVSQTPSNKVTEKGKYVELRCDPISGHTALYWYRQSLGQGPEFLIYFQGTGAADDSGLPNDRFFAVRPEGSVSTLKIQRTERGDSAVYLCASSLRRDTEAFFGQGTRLTVV.

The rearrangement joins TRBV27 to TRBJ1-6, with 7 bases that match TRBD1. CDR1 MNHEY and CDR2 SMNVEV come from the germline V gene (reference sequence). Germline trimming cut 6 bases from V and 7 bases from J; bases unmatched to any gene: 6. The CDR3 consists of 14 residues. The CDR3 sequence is CASRPGTENSPLHF. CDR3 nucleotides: TGTGCCAGCAGGCCCGGGACAGAAAATTCACCCCTCCACTTT.

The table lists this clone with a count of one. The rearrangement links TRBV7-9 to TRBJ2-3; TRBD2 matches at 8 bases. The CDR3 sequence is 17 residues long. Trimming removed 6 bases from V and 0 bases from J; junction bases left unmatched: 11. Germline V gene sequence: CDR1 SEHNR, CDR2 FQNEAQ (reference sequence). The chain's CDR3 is CASRRYGGTSSTDTQYF. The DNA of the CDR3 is TGTGCCAGCAGACGATACGGCGGGACTAGTAGCACAGATACGCAGTATTTT. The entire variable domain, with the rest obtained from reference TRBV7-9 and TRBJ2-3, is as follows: DTGVSQNPRHKITKRGQNVTFRCDPISEHNRLYWYRQTLGQGPEFLTYFQNEAQLEKSRLLSDRFSAERPKGSFSTLEIQRTEQGDSAMYLCASRRYGGTSSTDTQYFGPGTRLTVL.

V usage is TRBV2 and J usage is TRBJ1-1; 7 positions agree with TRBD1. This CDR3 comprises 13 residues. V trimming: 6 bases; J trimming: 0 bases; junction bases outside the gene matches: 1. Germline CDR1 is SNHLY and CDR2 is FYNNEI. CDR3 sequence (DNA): TGTGCCAGCAGGACAGGGATGAACACTGAAGCTTTCTTT. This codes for CASRTGMNTEAFF.

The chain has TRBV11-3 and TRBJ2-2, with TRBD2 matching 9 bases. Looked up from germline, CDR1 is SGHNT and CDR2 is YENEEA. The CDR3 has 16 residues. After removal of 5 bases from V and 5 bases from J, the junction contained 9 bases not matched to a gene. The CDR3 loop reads CASSPTAGGRTGELFF. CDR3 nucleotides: TGTGCCAGCAGCCCGACGGCGGGAGGGCGGACCGGGGAGCTGTTTTTT.

The CDR3 coding sequence is TGTGCCAGCAGCGACGGTGGGACAGGGTATAATCAGCCCCAGCATTTT. This encodes CASSDGGTGYNQPQHF. J is TRBJ1-5 and V is TRBV28, with TRBD1 identical over 9 bases. The trim removed 6 bases at V and 4 bases at J, leaving 10 bases unmatched. In germline, CDR1 is MDHEN, CDR2 SYDVKM. This CDR3 has 16 residues.

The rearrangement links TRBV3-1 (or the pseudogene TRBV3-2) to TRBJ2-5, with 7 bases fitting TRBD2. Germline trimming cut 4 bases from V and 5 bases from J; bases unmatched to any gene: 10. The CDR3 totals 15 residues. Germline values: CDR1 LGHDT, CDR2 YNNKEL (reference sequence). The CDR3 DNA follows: TGTGCCAGCAGCCCCCCCCTCGGACTAGTGGAGACCCAGTACTTC. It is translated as CASSPPLGLVETQYF.

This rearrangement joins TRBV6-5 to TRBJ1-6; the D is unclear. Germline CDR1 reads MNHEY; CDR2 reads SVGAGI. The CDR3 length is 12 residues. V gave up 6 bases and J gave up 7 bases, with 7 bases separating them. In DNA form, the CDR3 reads TGTGCCAGCAGCTCAGTAAATTCACCCCTCCACTTT. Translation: CASSSVNSPLHF.

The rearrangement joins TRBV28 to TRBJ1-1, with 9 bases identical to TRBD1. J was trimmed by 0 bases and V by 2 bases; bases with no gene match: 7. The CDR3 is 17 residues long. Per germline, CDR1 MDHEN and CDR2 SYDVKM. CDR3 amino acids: CASSLGWGQGLNTEAFF. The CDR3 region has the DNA TGTGCCAGCAGTTTAGGCTGGGGACAGGGATTGAACACTGAAGCTTTCTTT.

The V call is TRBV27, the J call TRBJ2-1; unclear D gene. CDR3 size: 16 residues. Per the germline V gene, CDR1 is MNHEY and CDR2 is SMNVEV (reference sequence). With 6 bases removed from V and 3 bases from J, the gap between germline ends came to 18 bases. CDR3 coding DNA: TGTGCCAGCAGACTTTCTTTCCGCTCGGGCTACAATGAGCAGTTCTTC. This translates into CASRLSFRSGYNEQFF.

This chain's CDR3 is CATSEEREGILMTQYF. The CDR3 nucleotides are TGTGCCACCAGTGAGGAGCGGGAGGGCATACTTATGACGCAGTATTTT. The chain has TRBV24-1 and TRBJ2-3, with 10 bases lining up with TRBD2. J gave up 9 bases and V 4 bases, and 12 bases lay outside the gene matches. The CDR3 loop spans 16 amino acids. Germline-derived CDR1 and CDR2 are KGHDR and SFDVKD.